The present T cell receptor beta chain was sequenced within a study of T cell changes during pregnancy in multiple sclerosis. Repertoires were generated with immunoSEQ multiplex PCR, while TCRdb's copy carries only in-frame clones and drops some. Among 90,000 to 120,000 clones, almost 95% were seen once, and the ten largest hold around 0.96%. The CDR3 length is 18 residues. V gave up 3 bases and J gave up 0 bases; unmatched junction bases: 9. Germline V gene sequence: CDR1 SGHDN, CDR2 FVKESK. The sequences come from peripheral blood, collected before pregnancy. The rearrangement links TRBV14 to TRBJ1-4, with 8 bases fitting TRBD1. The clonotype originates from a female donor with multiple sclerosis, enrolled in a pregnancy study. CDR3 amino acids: CASSQGPRTGPTNEKLFF. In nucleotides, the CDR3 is TGTGCCAGCAGCCAGGGCCCGAGGACAGGGCCAACTAATGAAAAACTGTTTTTT.